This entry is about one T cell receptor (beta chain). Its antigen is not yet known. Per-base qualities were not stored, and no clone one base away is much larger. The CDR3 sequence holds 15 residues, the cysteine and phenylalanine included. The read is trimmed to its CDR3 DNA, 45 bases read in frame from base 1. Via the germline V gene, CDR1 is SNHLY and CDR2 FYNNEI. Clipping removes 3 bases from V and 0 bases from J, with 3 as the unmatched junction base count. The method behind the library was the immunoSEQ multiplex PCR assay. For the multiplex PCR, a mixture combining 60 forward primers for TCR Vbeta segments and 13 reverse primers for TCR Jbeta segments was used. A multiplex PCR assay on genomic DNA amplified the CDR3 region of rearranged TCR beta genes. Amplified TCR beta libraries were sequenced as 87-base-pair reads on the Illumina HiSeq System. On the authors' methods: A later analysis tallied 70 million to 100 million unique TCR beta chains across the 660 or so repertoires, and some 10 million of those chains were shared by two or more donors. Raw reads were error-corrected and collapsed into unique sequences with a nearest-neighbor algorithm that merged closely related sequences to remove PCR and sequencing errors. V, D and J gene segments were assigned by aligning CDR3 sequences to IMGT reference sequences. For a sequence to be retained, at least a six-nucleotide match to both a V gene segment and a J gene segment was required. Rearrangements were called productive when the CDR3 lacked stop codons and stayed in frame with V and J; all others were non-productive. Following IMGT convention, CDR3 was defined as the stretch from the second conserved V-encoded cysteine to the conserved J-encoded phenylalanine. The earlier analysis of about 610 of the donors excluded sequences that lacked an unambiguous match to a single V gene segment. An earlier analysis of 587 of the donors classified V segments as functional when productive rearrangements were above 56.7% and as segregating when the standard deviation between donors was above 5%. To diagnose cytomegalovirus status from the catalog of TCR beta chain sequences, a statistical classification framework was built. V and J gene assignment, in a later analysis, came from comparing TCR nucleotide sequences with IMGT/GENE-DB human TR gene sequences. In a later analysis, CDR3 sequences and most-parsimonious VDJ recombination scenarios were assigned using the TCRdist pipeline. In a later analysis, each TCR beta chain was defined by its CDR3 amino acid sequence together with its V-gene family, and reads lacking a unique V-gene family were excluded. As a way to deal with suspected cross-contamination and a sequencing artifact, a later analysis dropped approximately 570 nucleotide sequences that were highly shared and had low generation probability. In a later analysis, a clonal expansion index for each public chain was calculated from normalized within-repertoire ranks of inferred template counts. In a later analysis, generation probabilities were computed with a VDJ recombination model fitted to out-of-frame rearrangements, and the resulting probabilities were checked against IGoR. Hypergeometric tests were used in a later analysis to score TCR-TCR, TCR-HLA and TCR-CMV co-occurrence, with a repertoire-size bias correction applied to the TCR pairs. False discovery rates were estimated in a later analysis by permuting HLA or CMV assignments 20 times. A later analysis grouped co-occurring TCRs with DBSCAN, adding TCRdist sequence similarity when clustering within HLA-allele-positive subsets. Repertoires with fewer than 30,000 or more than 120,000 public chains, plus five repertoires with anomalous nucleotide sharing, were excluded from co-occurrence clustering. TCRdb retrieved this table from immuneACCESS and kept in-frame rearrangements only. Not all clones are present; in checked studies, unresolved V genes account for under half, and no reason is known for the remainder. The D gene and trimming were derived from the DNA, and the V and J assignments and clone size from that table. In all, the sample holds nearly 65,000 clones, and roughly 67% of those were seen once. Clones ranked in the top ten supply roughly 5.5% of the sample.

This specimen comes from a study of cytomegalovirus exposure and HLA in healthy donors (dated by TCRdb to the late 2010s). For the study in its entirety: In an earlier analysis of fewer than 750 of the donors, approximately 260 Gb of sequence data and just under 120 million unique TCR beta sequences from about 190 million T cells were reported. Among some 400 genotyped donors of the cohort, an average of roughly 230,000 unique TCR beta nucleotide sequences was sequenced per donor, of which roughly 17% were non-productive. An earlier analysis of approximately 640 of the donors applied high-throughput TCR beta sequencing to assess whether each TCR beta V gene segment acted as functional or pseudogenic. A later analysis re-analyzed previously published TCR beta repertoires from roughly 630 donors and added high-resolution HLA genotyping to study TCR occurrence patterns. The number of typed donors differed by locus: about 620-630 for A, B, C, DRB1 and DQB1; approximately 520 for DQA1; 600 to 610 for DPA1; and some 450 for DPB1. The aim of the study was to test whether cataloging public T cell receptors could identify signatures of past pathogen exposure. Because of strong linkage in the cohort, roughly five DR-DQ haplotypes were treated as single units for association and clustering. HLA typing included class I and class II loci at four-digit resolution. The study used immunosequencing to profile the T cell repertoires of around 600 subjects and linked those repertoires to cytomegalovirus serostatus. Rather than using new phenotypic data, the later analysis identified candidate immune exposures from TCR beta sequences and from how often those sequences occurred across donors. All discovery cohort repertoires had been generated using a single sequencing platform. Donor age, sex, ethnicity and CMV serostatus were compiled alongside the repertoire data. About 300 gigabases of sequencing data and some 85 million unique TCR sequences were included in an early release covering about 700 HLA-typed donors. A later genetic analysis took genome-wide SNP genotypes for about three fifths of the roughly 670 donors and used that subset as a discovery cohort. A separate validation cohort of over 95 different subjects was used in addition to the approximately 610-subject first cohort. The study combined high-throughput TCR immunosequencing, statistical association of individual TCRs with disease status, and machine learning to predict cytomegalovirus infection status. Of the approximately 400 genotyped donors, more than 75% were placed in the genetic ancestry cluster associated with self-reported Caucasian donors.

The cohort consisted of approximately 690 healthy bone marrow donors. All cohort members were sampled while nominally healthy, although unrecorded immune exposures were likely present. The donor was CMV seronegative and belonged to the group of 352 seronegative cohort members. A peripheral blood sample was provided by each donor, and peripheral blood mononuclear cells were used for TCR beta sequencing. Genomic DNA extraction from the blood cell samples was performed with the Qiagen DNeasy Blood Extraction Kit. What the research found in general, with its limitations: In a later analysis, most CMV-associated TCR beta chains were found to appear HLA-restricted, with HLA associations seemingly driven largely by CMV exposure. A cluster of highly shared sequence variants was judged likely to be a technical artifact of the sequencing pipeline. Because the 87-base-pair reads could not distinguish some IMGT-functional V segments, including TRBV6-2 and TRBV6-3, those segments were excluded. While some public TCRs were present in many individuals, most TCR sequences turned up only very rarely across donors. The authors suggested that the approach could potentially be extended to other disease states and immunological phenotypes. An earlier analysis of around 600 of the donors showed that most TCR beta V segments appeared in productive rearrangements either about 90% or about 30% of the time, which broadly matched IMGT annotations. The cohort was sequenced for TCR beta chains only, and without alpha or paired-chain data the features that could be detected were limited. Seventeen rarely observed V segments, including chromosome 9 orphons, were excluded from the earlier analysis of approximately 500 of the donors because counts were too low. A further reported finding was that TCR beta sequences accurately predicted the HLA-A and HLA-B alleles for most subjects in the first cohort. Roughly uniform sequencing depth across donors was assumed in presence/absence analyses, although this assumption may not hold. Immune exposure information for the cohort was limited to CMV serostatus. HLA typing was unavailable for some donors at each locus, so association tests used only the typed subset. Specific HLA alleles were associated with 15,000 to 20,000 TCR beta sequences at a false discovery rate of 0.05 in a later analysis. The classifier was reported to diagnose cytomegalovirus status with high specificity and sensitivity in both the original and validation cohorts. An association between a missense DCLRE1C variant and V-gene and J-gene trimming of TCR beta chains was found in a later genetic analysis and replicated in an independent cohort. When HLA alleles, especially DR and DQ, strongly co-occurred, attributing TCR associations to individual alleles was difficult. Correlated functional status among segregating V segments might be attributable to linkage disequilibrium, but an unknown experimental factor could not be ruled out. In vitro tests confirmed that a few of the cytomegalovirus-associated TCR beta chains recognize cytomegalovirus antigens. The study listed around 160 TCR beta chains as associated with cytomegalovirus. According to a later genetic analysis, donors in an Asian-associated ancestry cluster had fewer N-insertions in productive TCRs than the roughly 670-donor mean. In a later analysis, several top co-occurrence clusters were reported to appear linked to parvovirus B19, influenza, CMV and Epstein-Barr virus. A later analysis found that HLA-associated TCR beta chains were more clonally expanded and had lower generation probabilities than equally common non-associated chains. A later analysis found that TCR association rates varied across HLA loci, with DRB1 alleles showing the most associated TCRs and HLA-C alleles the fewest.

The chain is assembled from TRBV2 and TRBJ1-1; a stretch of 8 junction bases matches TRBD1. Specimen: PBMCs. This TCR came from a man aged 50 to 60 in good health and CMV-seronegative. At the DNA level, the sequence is TGTGCCAGCAGTGAGGGGACAGGAATGAACACTGAAGCTTTCTTT. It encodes CASSEGTGMNTEAFF.